The clone carrying this T cell receptor (beta chain) was seen more than once but under ten times. Its antigen is not identified. TCRdb independently ran MiXCR on the 5' RACE reads; one entry per CDR3 protein. The sample includes 150,000 to 200,000 distinct CDR3 sequences, 16% of them seen just once. Germline lookup yields CDR1 SEHNR and CDR2 FQNEAQ (reference sequence). The CDR3 length is 13 residues. V gave up 3 bases and J gave up 4 bases, with 9 bases separating them. This specimen belongs to a study of T-cell memory formation after mild COVID-19. Study results and caveats: Among CD4+ contracting clones, most were CM and EM, and CD8+ ones EMRA. Day 15 to 85 contracting clones showed balanced CD4/CD8; later expanders leaned CD4+. Clonal second-wave expansions that peaked on day 37 had unconfirmed SARS-CoV-2 specificity.

The sample consisted of PBMCs or a T cell subset sorted from them (not recorded which). The chain uses TRBV7-9 and TRBJ2-5; D is uncertain. The clonotype originates from an adult woman who had mild COVID-19 (a few samples of this study predate the infection). Cell type and time point are not known. The CDR3 spells CASSLGKRETQYF. In DNA, the CDR3 is TGTGCCAGCAGCTTGGGCAAGCGAGAGACCCAGTACTTC.